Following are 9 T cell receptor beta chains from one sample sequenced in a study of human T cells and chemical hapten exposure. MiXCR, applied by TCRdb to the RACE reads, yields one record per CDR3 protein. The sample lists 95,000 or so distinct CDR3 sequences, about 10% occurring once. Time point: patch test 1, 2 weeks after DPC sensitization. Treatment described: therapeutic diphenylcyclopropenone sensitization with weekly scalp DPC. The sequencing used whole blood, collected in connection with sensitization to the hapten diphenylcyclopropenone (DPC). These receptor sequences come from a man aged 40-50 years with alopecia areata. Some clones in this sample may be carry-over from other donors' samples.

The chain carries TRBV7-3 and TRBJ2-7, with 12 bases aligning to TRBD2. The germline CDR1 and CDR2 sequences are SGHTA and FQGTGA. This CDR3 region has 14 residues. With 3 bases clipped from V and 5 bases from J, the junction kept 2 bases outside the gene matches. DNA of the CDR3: TGTGCCAGCAGCTTGACTAGCGGGAGCCACGAGCAGTACTTC. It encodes CASSLTSGSHEQYF.

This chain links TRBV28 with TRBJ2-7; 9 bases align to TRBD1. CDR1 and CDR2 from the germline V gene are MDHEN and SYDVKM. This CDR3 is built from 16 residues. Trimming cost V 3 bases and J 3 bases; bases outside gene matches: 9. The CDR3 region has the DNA TGTGCCAGCAGTTTCTCAGGGACAGGGTCGAACTACGAGCAGTACTTC. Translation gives CASSFSGTGSNYEQYF.

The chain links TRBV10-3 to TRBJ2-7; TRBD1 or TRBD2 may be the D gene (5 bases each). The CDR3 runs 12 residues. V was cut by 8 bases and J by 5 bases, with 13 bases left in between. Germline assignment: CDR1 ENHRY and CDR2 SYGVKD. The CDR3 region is CAIGTDTDEQYV. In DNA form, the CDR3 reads TGTGCCATCGGGACGGACACTGACGAGCAGTACGTC.

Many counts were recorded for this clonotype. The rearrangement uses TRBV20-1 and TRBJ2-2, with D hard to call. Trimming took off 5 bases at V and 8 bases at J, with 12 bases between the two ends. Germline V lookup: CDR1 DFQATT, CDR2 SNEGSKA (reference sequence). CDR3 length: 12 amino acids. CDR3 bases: TGCAGTGCTCCGAGCCCACTTGGGGAGCTGTTTTTT. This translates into CSAPSPLGELFF.

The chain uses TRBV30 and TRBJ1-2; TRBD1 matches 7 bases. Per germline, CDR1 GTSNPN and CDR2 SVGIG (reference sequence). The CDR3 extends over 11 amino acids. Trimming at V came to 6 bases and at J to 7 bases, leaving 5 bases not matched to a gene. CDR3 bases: TGTGCCTGTCAGGGGGAGGCTGGCTACACCTTC. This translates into CACQGEAGYTF.

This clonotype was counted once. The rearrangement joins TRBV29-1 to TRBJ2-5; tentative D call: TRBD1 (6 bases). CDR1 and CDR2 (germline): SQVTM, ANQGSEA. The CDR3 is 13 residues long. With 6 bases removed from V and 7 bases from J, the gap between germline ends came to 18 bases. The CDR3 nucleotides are TGCAGCGTGGCTCCCGGGACAAAGGGGACCCAGTACTTC. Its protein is CSVAPGTKGTQYF. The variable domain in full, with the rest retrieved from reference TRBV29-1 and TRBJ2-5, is SAVISQKPSRDICQRGTSLTIQCQVDSQVTMMFWYRQQPGQSLTLIATANQGSEATYESGFVIDKFPISRPNLTFSTLTVSNMSPEDSSIYLCSVAPGTKGTQYFGPGTRLLVL.

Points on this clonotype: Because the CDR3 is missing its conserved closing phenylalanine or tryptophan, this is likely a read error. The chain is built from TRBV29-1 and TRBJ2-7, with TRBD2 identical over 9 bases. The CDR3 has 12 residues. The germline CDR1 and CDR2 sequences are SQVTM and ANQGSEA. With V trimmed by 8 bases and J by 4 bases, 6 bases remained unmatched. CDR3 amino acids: CSISGSTYEQYL. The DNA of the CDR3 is TGCAGCATTAGCGGGAGTACGTACGAGCAGTACTTA.

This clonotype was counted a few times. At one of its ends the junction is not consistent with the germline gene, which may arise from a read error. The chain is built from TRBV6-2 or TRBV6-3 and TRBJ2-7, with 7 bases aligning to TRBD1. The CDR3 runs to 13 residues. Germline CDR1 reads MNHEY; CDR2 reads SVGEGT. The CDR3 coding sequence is TGTGCCAGCAGTTACTCGAGGGACAGCCAGAGCATCTTC. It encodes CASSYSRDSQSIF.

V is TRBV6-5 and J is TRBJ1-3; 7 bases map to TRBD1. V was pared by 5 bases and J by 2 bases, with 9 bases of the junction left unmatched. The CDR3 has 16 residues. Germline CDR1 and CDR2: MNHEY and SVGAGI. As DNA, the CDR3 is TGTGCCAGCAGTCGTTCGACAGGGACGGCTGGAAACACCATATATTTT. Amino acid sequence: CASSRSTGTAGNTIYF.